This T cell receptor beta chain was sequenced in a study of T cell clonality in common variable immunodeficiency. TCRdb keeps only in-frame clones here, not all; method: immunoSEQ multiplex PCR. The sample presents about 42,000 clones, none singletons. This CDR3 spans 15 amino acids. CDR1 SGHDN and CDR2 FVKESK come from the germline V gene. V lost 5 bases, J lost 4 bases, and 14 bases lay in between. This clone ranks as medium-sized. The read comes to an end 3 residues before the CDR3 does, leaving the germline J gene to fill in the end. The chain uses TRBV14 and TRBJ2-2, with D perhaps TRBD1 (5 bases). This TCR was sampled from a person aged 18-69 years in good health. The sequenced material came from peripheral blood mononuclear cells. The CDR3 bases that were read are TGTGCCAGCAGCTTATGGGCAGGGATCACCGGGGAG. This gives the protein CASSLWAGITGE. The CDR3 reads in full as CASSLWAGITGELFF.